These 5 T cell receptor beta chains came from one sample sequenced in a study of blood T cell repertoires in COVID-19. TCRdb's copy holds only in-frame clones and misses some; the assay was immunoSEQ multiplex PCR. Of approximately 49,000 clones in the sample, approximately 80% were seen once. Sequencing used peripheral blood. The source is a woman aged 55-69 years with acute or convalescent COVID-19.

The genes are TRBV5-1 and TRBJ1-1, with no clear D. V was clipped by 5 bases and J by 3 bases, with 5 bases between them. The V gene's germline CDR1 is SGHRS and CDR2 YFSETQ. This CDR3 is 11 amino acids long. The CDR3 here is CASRLDTEAFF. CDR3 in DNA: TGCGCCAGCAGGCTAGACACTGAAGCTTTCTTT.

The count of this clone is one. The chain is built from TRBV5-4 and TRBJ2-1; TRBD2 aligns across 9 bases. The length of the CDR3 is 16 residues. CDR1 and CDR2 (germline): SGHNT, YYREEE (reference sequence). V lost 4 bases and J lost 9; bases outside the gene matches: 14. The CDR3 loop is CASSPGSAGGSSEQFF. DNA for the CDR3: TGTGCCAGCAGCCCGGGATCAGCGGGGGGTTCCAGTGAGCAGTTCTTC.

The chain employs TRBV28 and TRBJ1-1; perhaps TRBD1 as D (6 bases). V was clipped by 6 bases and J by 0 bases, with 11 bases between them. The germline CDR1 and CDR2 sequences are MDHEN and SYDVKM. The CDR3 sequence is 14 residues long. The CDR3 bases are TGTGCCAGCAGGACAGGCTTTATGAACACTGAAGCTTTCTTT. Protein: CASRTGFMNTEAFF. Looking up the rest from reference TRBV28 and TRBJ1-1 gives the full variable domain: DVKVTQSSRYLVKRTGEKVFLECVQDMDHENMFWYRQDPGLGLRLIYFSYDVKMKEKGDIPEGYSVSREKKERFSLILESASTNQTSMYLCASRTGFMNTEAFFGQGTRLTVV.

The chain couples TRBV15 to TRBJ1-1; a weak D match, TRBD1 (6 bases). Between the trimmed V and J ends, which lost 1 base and 11 bases, there was a span of 14 bases. This CDR3 spans 13 amino acids. Germline V lookup: CDR1 LNHNV, CDR2 YYDKDF (reference sequence). CDR3 sequence (DNA): TGTGCCACCAGCAGAGCGATGACAGGAGGCGCTTTCTTT. It specifies CATSRAMTGGAFF.

The chain carries TRBV18 and TRBJ2-5; 7 bases match TRBD2. This CDR3 region has 14 residues. Germline lookup yields CDR1 KGHSH and CDR2 LQKENI. With 1 base clipped from V and 3 bases from J, the junction kept 2 bases outside the gene matches. The DNA for the CDR3 is TGTGCCAGCTCACCACGGGGAGGGGAAGAGACCCAGTACTTC. Amino acid sequence: CASSPRGGEETQYF.